What follows is one T cell receptor beta chain and its context. Antigen unknown. Sequencing was performed with immunoSEQ multiplex PCR; in TCRdb, only in-frame clones are kept and a portion is missing. This sample yields over 130,000 clones, of which around 90% are seen a single time; over 1.5% belongs to the top ten. This entry belongs to a study of CD4+ T cells in melanoma. Regarding the study as a whole: In melanoma, neoantigen-specific CD4+ T cells reportedly differed in differentiation state. CD8+ T cell, macrophage and B cell function reportedly correlated with neoantigen-specific CD4+ T cells.

This CDR3 has 16 amino acids. CDR1 MNHNY and CDR2 SVGAGI come from the germline V gene (reference sequence). Trimming left V 2 bases short and J 1 base short, with 15 bases between. The receptor was isolated from a human donor with melanoma. The chain employs TRBV6-6 and TRBJ2-7; D gene unclear. CDR3 protein: CASSYRVLDGSYEQYF. The DNA for the CDR3 is TGTGCCAGCAGTTACCGGGTTCTTGACGGATCCTACGAGCAGTACTTC.